This T cell receptor beta chain was profiled in a study of blood T cell repertoires in COVID-19. In the original analysis: By means of reference gene primer amplification, nucleated cell counts were estimated. The data were produced by immunoSEQ multiplex PCR, yet TCRdb's version contains in-frame clones alone and is incomplete. V, J and clone size are taken as reported in that table, and D and trimming were inferred from the DNA itself. The profile shows roughly 150,000 clones, around nine tenths of them singletons. This clone was seen many times. There are 14 residues in the CDR3. V was shortened by 6 bases and J by 0 bases, with 9 bases between the two germline ends. Germline values: CDR1 MDHEN, CDR2 SYDVKM.

What was sequenced was peripheral blood. The J gene is TRBJ1-3, the V gene TRBV28, with a tentative D call TRBD1 (6 bases). The clonotype comes from a human donor in a cohort sampled during active COVID-19. As DNA, the CDR3 is TGTGCCAGCAGGATACAGGGCTCTGGAAACACCATATATTTT. It is translated as CASRIQGSGNTIYF.